This TCR beta chain was recorded in a study of cytomegalovirus exposure and HLA in healthy donors. PCR employed 60 Vbeta and 13 Jbeta primers. Data came from immunoSEQ multiplex PCR; TCRdb stores just in-frame clones and leaves some out. Of around 90,000 clones listed, around 59% are singletons. Points from the study as a whole: Analyzed later, association rates of TCRs varied across HLA loci, with DRB1 most and HLA-C fewest.

Germline CDR1 reads LNHNV; CDR2 reads YYDKDF (reference sequence). V trimming: 5 bases; J trimming: 0 bases; junction bases outside the gene matches: 20. This CDR3 has 20 residues. This clone was seen a few times. The antigen is undetermined. Sequenced: PBMCs. This clonotype originated in a human donor in good health. The genes are TRBV15 and TRBJ2-7, with 9 nucleotides matching TRBD2. CDR3 sequence reads: CATSLRKLRGGPSSSYEQYF. For the CDR3, the DNA is TGTGCCACCAGCCTCCGGAAGCTGCGGGGGGGCCCGTCCTCCTCCTACGAGCAGTACTTC.